The text below deals with one T cell receptor beta chain. In the source study's methods: Estimated nucleated cell counts came from reference gene primer amplification. The repertoire was sequenced with immunoSEQ multiplex PCR; TCRdb's copy has only in-frame clones and lacks some. That table supplies the V and J calls and clone size; D and trimming were determined from the DNA. The repertoire includes 350,000 to 450,000 clones, more than 85% of them detected once, and less than 3.5% sits in the top ten. This entry comes from a study of blood T cell repertoires in COVID-19. In the study overall: Some COVID-19 samples were acute and others convalescent; all came from the United States, Italy and Spain. From T cells, B-cell-depleted T cells, or PBMCs came the material, which was cDNA or gDNA.

Trimming cost V 2 bases and J 2 bases; bases outside gene matches: 3. Per germline, CDR1 GTSNPN and CDR2 SVGIG (reference sequence). This CDR3 has 14 residues. The V gene is TRBV30, the J gene TRBJ2-3; TRBD1 aligns across 8 bases. This receptor was identified in a human donor in a cohort sampled during active COVID-19. The specimen sequenced was peripheral blood. The chain's CDR3 is CAWSRDRNTDTQYF. The CDR3 nucleotides are TGTGCCTGGAGTCGGGACAGGAACACAGATACGCAGTATTTT.